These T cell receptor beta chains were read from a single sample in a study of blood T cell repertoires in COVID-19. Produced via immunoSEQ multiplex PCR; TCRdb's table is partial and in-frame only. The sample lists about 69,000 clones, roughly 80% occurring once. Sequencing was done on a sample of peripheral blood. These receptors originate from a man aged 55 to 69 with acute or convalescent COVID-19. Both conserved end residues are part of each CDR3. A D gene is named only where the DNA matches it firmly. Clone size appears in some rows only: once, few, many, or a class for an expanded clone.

CDR3aa: CASRGSGNTIYF
CDR3nt: TGTGCCAGTCGGGGTAGCGGAAACACCATATATTTT
v_gene: TRBV19
j_gene: TRBJ1-3
d_gene: .
abundance: .

CDR3aa: CASSPEQGHTNEKLFF
CDR3nt: TGTGCCAGCAGCCCGGAGCAGGGCCATACTAATGAAAAACTGTTTTTT
v_gene: TRBV9
j_gene: TRBJ1-4
d_gene: .
abundance: .

CDR3aa: CALPGDRGREQFF
CDR3nt: TGTGCCCTGCCGGGGGACAGGGGGCGGGAGCAGTTCTTC
v_gene: TRBV30
j_gene: TRBJ2-1
d_gene: TRBD1
abundance: .

CDR3aa: CASSLETDRYGYTF
CDR3nt: TGTGCCAGCTCACTTGAGACAGACCGATATGGCTACACCTTC
v_gene: TRBV18
j_gene: TRBJ1-2
d_gene: .
abundance: .

CDR3aa: CASSQGQGAEKLFF
CDR3nt: TGTGCCAGCAGCCAGGGACAGGGAGCTGAAAAACTGTTTTTT
v_gene: TRBV11-2
j_gene: TRBJ1-4
d_gene: TRBD1
abundance: .

CDR3aa: CASSENQQTPYGYTF
CDR3nt: TGTGCCAGCAGCGAAAACCAACAGACCCCCTATGGCTACACCTTC
v_gene: TRBV6-4
j_gene: TRBJ1-2
d_gene: .
abundance: .

CDR3aa: CASSPLGGETQYF
CDR3nt: TGTGCCAGCAGCCCCCTGGGGGGGGAGACCCAGTACTTC
v_gene: TRBV3-1/TRBV3-2
j_gene: TRBJ2-5
d_gene: TRBD2
abundance: once

CDR3aa: CSASGQGGTMNTEAFF
CDR3nt: TGCAGTGCTAGTGGACAGGGGGGGACTATGAACACTGAAGCTTTCTTT
v_gene: TRBV20-1
j_gene: TRBJ1-1
d_gene: TRBD1
abundance: .

CDR3aa: CASSRSPVTSGGYNEQFF
CDR3nt: TGTGCCAGCAGCCGTTCCCCTGTTACTAGCGGGGGCTACAATGAGCAGTTCTTC
v_gene: TRBV4-2
j_gene: TRBJ2-1
d_gene: TRBD2
abundance: few

CDR3aa: CASSLFTGVENEKLFF
CDR3nt: TGTGCCAGCAGCTTGTTCACAGGGGTCGAGAATGAAAAACTGTTTTTT
v_gene: TRBV5-8
j_gene: TRBJ1-4
d_gene: TRBD1
abundance: .

CDR3aa: CASSRFPHNEQFF
CDR3nt: TGTGCCAGCAGCCGGTTCCCCCACAATGAGCAGTTCTTC
v_gene: TRBV5-8
j_gene: TRBJ2-1
d_gene: .
abundance: .

CDR3aa: CSASGTAPYGYTF
CDR3nt: TGCAGCGCATCCGGGACAGCTCCCTATGGCTACACCTTC
v_gene: TRBV29-1
j_gene: TRBJ1-2
d_gene: TRBD1
abundance: .

CDR3aa: CASSFPGQGIDGYTF
CDR3nt: TGTGCCAGCAGCTTTCCGGGACAGGGGATCGATGGCTACACCTTC
v_gene: TRBV7-2
j_gene: TRBJ1-2
d_gene: TRBD1
abundance: .

CDR3aa: CASSWGQGRTEAFF
CDR3nt: TGTGCCAGCAGTTGGGGACAGGGAAGGACTGAAGCTTTCTTT
v_gene: TRBV6-5
j_gene: TRBJ1-1
d_gene: TRBD1
abundance: few

CDR3aa: CASSLGRGLGYTF
CDR3nt: TGTGCCAGCAGCTTAGGCAGGGGTCTTGGCTACACCTTC
v_gene: TRBV5-4
j_gene: TRBJ1-2
d_gene: .
abundance: .

CDR3aa: CASSTGVSATDTQYF
CDR3nt: TGTGCCAGCAGTACGGGGGTGAGCGCCACAGATACGCAGTATTTT
v_gene: TRBV6-2/TRBV6-3
j_gene: TRBJ2-3
d_gene: .
abundance: .

CDR3aa: CASSKRGDRKKKTSTDTQYF
CDR3nt: TGTGCCAGCAGCAAACGTGGGGACAGAAAAAAGAAGACTAGCACAGATACGCAGTATTTT
v_gene: TRBV21-1
j_gene: TRBJ2-3
d_gene: .
abundance: once

CDR3aa: CASSPPFRGGYTF
CDR3nt: TGTGCCAGCTCACCACCCTTTCGCGGTGGCTACACCTTC
v_gene: TRBV18
j_gene: TRBJ1-2
d_gene: .
abundance: .

CDR3aa: CASSPRSAGGSVSSYNEQFF
CDR3nt: TGTGCCAGCTCACCTAGGTCGGCAGGGGGCTCAGTGAGCTCCTACAATGAGCAGTTCTTC
v_gene: TRBV18
j_gene: TRBJ2-1
d_gene: TRBD1
abundance: .

CDR3aa: CASSGVSGNTIYF
CDR3nt: TGCGCCAGCAGCGGAGTCTCTGGAAACACCATATATTTT
v_gene: TRBV5-1
j_gene: TRBJ1-3
d_gene: .
abundance: .

CDR3aa: CASSPGGWSYEQYF
CDR3nt: TGTGCCAGTAGTCCAGGGGGCTGGTCCTACGAGCAGTACTTC
v_gene: TRBV19
j_gene: TRBJ2-7
d_gene: TRBD1
abundance: many

CDR3aa: CASSTQPGQGNTGELFF
CDR3nt: TGTGCCAGCAGTACTCAGCCGGGACAGGGGAACACCGGGGAGCTGTTTTTT
v_gene: TRBV2
j_gene: TRBJ2-2
d_gene: TRBD1
abundance: .

CDR3aa: CASSTSGGYGYTF
CDR3nt: TGTGCCAGCAGCACCTCAGGGGGCTATGGCTACACCTTC
v_gene: TRBV7-2
j_gene: TRBJ1-2
d_gene: TRBD1
abundance: .

CDR3aa: CASSRSSGGTYEQYF
CDR3nt: TGCGCCAGCAGTCGGTCTAGCGGGGGTACTTACGAGCAGTACTTC
v_gene: TRBV5-1
j_gene: TRBJ2-7
d_gene: TRBD2
abundance: .

CDR3aa: CASSPRDSNEQFF
CDR3nt: TGTGCCAGCAGCCCCCGGGACAGCAATGAGCAGTTCTTC
v_gene: TRBV7-9
j_gene: TRBJ2-1
d_gene: TRBD1
abundance: .

CDR3aa: CASTKAGMNTGELFF
CDR3nt: TGTGCCAGTACTAAGGCAGGGATGAACACCGGGGAGCTGTTTTTT
v_gene: TRBV19
j_gene: TRBJ2-2
d_gene: .
abundance: .

CDR3aa: CASSLGGGQPQHF
CDR3nt: TGTGCCAGCAGCTTAGGAGGGGGCCAGCCCCAGCATTTT
v_gene: TRBV5-8
j_gene: TRBJ1-5
d_gene: TRBD1
abundance: .

CDR3aa: CASSPRTGNSGANVLTF
CDR3nt: TGTGCCAGCTCACCCCGGACAGGGAATTCTGGGGCCAACGTCCTGACTTTC
v_gene: TRBV18
j_gene: TRBJ2-6
d_gene: TRBD1
abundance: .

CDR3aa: CASSYSDPQRLALYNEQFF
CDR3nt: TGTGCCAGCAGTTACTCGGACCCCCAGCGACTAGCGTTGTACAATGAGCAGTTCTTC
v_gene: TRBV6-2/TRBV6-3
j_gene: TRBJ2-1
d_gene: TRBD2
abundance: .

CDR3aa: CASSLGTGGNEQFF
CDR3nt: TGTGCCAGCAGCTTAGGCACAGGGGGCAATGAGCAGTTCTTC
v_gene: TRBV7-3
j_gene: TRBJ2-1
d_gene: TRBD1
abundance: .

CDR3aa: CASSLVQGDTEAFF
CDR3nt: TGCGCCAGCAGCTTGGTACAGGGGGACACTGAAGCTTTCTTT
v_gene: TRBV5-1
j_gene: TRBJ1-1
d_gene: TRBD1
abundance: .

CDR3aa: CASSLGTEGEQFF
CDR3nt: TGCGCCAGCAGCTTGGGGACCGAGGGTGAGCAGTTCTTC
v_gene: TRBV5-1
j_gene: TRBJ2-1
d_gene: .
abundance: .

CDR3aa: CASSARQAGVYGYTF
CDR3nt: TGTGCCAGCAGCGCCCGACAGGCTGGTGTCTATGGCTACACCTTC
v_gene: TRBV7-6
j_gene: TRBJ1-2
d_gene: .
abundance: .

CDR3aa: CASSYEFSYNSPLHF
CDR3nt: TGTGCCAGCAGTTATGAGTTCTCCTATAATTCACCCCTCCACTTT
v_gene: TRBV6-5
j_gene: TRBJ1-6
d_gene: .
abundance: .

CDR3aa: CSASKGDSPLHF
CDR3nt: TGCAGTGCTAGTAAGGGGGATTCACCCCTCCACTTT
v_gene: TRBV20-1
j_gene: TRBJ1-6
d_gene: .
abundance: .

CDR3aa: CASSIVAGAINQYF
CDR3nt: TGTGCCAGTAGTATCGTAGCGGGGGCCATTAATCAGTACTTC
v_gene: TRBV19
j_gene: TRBJ2-4
d_gene: TRBD2
abundance: .

CDR3aa: CASSQLTSGSYNEQFF
CDR3nt: TGTGCCAGCAGCCAACTTACTAGCGGGAGCTACAATGAGCAGTTCTTC
v_gene: TRBV3-1/TRBV3-2
j_gene: TRBJ2-1
d_gene: TRBD2
abundance: once

CDR3aa: CASQGAEKLFF
CDR3nt: TGTGCCAGTCAGGGGGCTGAAAAACTGTTTTTT
v_gene: TRBV19
j_gene: TRBJ1-4
d_gene: TRBD1
abundance: .

CDR3aa: CASSKKDRKETYEQYF
CDR3nt: TGTGCCAGCAGCAAAAAAGACAGAAAGGAAACCTACGAGCAGTACTTC
v_gene: TRBV2
j_gene: TRBJ2-7
d_gene: .
abundance: .

CDR3aa: CASSLEALRGAQYF
CDR3nt: TGTGCCAGCAGCTTAGAGGCCCTTCGGGGTGCCCAGTACTTC
v_gene: TRBV7-2
j_gene: TRBJ2-5
d_gene: .
abundance: .

CDR3aa: CASSNTGKEKLFF
CDR3nt: TGTGCCAGCAGTAACACAGGGAAAGAAAAACTGTTTTTT
v_gene: TRBV6-6
j_gene: TRBJ1-4
d_gene: .
abundance: .

CDR3aa: CASTLGLAEYEQYF
CDR3nt: TGTGCCAGCACCCTGGGACTAGCGGAGTACGAGCAGTACTTC
v_gene: TRBV3-1/TRBV3-2
j_gene: TRBJ2-7
d_gene: TRBD2
abundance: once

CDR3aa: CASSLEAGDNEKLFF
CDR3nt: TGTGCCAGCAGCTTAGAGGCAGGGGATAATGAAAAACTGTTTTTT
v_gene: TRBV7-6
j_gene: TRBJ1-4
d_gene: .
abundance: .

CDR3aa: CASTSAGANTGELFF
CDR3nt: TGTGCCAGCACCTCAGCCGGGGCGAACACCGGGGAGCTGTTTTTT
v_gene: TRBV9
j_gene: TRBJ2-2
d_gene: .
abundance: .

CDR3aa: CASSLVGGGSEAFF
CDR3nt: TGTGCCAGCAGCTTAGTGGGGGGAGGGTCTGAAGCTTTCTTT
v_gene: TRBV7-6
j_gene: TRBJ1-1
d_gene: .
abundance: .

CDR3aa: CASNPTGVGTEAFF
CDR3nt: TGCGCCAGCAACCCGACAGGGGTAGGCACTGAAGCTTTCTTT
v_gene: TRBV10-2
j_gene: TRBJ1-1
d_gene: TRBD1
abundance: .